This TCR beta chain stems from a study of identical twins. Broader study findings: Twins shared out-of-frame alpha sequences with excess low generation probability. Diverse VJ usage suggested most zero-insertion clonotypes were not invariant T cells.

TCRdb called the 5' RACE reads again in MiXCR, with one record for every CDR3 protein. The table lists around 140,000 distinct CDR3 sequences, 3.5% of them singletons, with about 7.8% in the top ten. In its sample, this clonotype was seen many times. Its specificity is not known. Germline CDR1 SQVTM, CDR2 ANQGSEA. The V end was cut by 6 bases, the J end by 8 bases, with 19 bases between. The CDR3 covers 14 residues. The specimen sequenced was memory T cells sorted from blood. The chain joins TRBV29-1 to TRBJ1-4; a weak D match, TRBD1 (5 bases). The TCR sequence derives from a man aged 18-30 years in good health. The CDR3 DNA reads TGCAGCGTGCCCGCGGGACCCTGGGACGAAAAACTGTTTTTT. Translating gives CSVPAGPWDEKLFF.